This T cell receptor (beta chain) was found in a study of Ad26.COV2.S vaccination and SARS-CoV-2 variants. Germline V gives CDR1 MNHEY, CDR2 SMNVEV (reference sequence). Trimming cost V 6 bases and J 0 bases, with 18 bases left between them. The CDR3 covers 16 residues. Treatment here: roughly 18 received Ad26.COV2.S at low or high dose, single or two shots; 5 received placebo; per-sample allocation not given. Following the first vaccine or placebo injection, samples were taken on day 63. A Boston donor was an adult aged 18-55 years. TCRdb keeps only in-frame clones here, not all; method: immunoSEQ multiplex PCR. Of about 460,000 clones listed, 80% to 90% are singletons. Study results and limitations: Vaccine recipients surpassed placebo recipients in spike-specific TCR breadth.

Details on this clone: The antigen is unknown.

The source is a person aged 18-60 years who received the Ad26.COV2.S COVID-19 vaccine or a placebo. The rearrangement links TRBV27 to TRBJ2-7; tentatively, D is TRBD1 or TRBD2 (5 bases each). Specimen: peripheral blood, collected in a trial of Ad26.COV2.S vaccine versus placebo. The CDR3 DNA is TGTGCCAGCAGCGAGGGGCCGTTGGTCTTCTCCTACGAGCAGTACTTC. The encoded protein is CASSEGPLVFSYEQYF.